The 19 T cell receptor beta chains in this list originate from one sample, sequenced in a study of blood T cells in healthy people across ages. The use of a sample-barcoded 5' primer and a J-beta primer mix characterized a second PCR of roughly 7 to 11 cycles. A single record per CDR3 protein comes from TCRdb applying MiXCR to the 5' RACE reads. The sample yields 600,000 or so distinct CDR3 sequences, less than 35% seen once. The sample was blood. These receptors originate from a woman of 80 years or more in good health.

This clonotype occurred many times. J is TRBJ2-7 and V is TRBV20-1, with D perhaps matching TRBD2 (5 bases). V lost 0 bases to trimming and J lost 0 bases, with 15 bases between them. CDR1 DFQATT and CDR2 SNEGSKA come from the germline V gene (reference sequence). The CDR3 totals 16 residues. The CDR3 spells CSARDPKSGSSYEQYF. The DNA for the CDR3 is TGCAGTGCTAGAGACCCCAAGAGCGGTTCCTCCTACGAGCAGTACTTC.

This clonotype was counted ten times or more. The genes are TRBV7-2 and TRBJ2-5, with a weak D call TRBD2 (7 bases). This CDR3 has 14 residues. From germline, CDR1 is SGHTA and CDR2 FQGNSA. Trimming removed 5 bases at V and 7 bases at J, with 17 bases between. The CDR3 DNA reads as TGTGCCAGCAGCGATAGGGGGGGGTTGGGGACCCAGTACTTC. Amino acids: CASSDRGGLGTQYF.

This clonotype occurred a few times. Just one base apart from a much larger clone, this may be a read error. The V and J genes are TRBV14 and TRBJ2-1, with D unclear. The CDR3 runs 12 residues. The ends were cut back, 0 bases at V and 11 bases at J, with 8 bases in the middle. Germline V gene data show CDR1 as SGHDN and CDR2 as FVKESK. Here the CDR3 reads CASSQDRVKQFF. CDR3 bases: TGTGCCAGCAGCCAAGATCGGGTAAAGCAGTTCTTC.

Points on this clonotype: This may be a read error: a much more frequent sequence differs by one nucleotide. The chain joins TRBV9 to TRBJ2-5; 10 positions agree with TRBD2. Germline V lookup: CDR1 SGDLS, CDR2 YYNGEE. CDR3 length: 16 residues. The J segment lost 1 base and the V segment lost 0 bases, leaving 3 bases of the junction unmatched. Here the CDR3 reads CASSVGASGGQETQYF. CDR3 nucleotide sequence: TGTGCCAGCAGCGTAGGGGCTAGCGGGGGCCAAGAGACCCAGTACTTC.

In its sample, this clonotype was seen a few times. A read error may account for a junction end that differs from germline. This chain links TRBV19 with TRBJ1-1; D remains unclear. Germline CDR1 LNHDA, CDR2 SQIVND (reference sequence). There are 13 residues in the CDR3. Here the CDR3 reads CASSIEANTGAFF. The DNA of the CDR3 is TGTGCCAGTAGTATAGAGGCGAACACTGGAGCTTTCTTT.

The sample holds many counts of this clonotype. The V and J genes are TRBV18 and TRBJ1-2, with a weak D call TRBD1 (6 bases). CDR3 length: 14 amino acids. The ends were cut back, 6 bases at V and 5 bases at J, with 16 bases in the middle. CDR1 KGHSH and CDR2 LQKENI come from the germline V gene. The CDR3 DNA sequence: TGTGCCAGCTCTCCAGCCACAGGGATTTATGGCTACACCTTC. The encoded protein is CASSPATGIYGYTF. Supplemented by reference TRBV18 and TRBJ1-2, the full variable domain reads NAGVMQNPRHLVRRRGQEARLRCSPMKGHSHVYWYRQLPEEGLKFMVYLQKENIIDESGMPKERFSAEFPKEGPSILRIQQVVRGDSAAYFCASSPATGIYGYTFGSGTRLTVV.

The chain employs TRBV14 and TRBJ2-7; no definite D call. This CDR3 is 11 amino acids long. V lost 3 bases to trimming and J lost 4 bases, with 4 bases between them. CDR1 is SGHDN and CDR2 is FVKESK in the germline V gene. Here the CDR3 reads CASSHSYEQYV. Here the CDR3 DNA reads TGTGCCAGCAGCCACTCATACGAGCAGTACGTC.

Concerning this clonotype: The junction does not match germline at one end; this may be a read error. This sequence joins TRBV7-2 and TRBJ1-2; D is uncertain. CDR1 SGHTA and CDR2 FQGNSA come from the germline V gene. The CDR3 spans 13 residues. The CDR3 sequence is CASSLSRRDGYIF. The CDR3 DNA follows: TGTGCCAGCAGCTTATCGAGGCGGGATGGCTACATCTTC.

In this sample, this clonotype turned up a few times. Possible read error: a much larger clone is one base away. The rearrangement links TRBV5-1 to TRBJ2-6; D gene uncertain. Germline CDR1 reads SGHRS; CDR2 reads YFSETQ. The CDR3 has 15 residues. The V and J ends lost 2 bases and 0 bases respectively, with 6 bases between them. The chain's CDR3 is CASSLQCSGANVLTF. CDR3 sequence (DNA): TGCGCCAGCAGCTTACAGTGCTCTGGGGCCAACGTCCTGACTTTC.

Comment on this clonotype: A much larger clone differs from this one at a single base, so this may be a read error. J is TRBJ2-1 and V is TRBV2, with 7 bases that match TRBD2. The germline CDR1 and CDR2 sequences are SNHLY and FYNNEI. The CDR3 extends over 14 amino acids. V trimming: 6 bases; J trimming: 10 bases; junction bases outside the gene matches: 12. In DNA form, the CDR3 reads TGTGCCAGCAGGGGGGGGACCGGTCCTGGCGAGCAGTTCTTC. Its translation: CASRGGTGPGEQFF.

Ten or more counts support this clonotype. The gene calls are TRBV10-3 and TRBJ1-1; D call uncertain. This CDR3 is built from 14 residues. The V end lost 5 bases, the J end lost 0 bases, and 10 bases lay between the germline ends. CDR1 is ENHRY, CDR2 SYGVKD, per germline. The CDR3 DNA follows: TGTGCCATCAGTTCCGGAGGCCTGAACACTGAAGCTTTCTTT. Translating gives CAISSGGLNTEAFF.

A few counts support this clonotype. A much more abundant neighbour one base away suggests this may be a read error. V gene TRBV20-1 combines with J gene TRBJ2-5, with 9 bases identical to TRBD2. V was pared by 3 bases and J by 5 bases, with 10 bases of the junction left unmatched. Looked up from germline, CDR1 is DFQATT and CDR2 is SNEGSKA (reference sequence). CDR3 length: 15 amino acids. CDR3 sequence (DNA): TGCAGTGCTAGTCGACGAGCGGGGGGTTCGGAGACCCAGTACTTC. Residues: CSASRRAGGSETQYF.

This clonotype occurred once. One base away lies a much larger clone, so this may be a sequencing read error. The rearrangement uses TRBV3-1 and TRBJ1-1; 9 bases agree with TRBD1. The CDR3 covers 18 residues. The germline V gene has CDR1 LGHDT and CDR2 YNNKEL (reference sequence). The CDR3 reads CVSSQDGGLTGGNTEAFF. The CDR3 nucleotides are TGTGTCAGCAGCCAAGATGGGGGTCTTACAGGGGGCAACACTGAAGCTTTCTTT.

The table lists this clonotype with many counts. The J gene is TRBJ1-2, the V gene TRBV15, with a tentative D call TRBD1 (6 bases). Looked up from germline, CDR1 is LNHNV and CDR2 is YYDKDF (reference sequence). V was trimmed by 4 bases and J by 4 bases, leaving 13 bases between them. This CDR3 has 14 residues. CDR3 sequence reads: CATSKGGSSYGYTF. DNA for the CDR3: TGTGCCACCAGCAAGGGGGGTTCCTCCTATGGCTACACCTTC.

As DNA, the CDR3 is TGCGCCAGCAGCTTGGGGGGGTCGTCTAGTGAAAAACTGTTTTTT. Residues: CASSLGGSSSEKLFF. The chain couples TRBV5-1 to TRBJ1-4, with D possibly matching TRBD1 (5 bases). CDR3 length: 15 amino acids. Trimming stripped 0 bases from V and 7 bases from J, with 13 bases between. The germline gives CDR1 SGHRS, CDR2 YFSETQ.

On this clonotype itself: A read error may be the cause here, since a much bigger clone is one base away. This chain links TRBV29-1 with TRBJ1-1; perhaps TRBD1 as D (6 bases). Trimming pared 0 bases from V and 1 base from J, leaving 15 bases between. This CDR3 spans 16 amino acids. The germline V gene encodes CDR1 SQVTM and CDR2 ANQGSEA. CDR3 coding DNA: TGCAGCGTTGAAGATGGGGAGGGGGGCTGGAACACTGAAGCTTTCTTT. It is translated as CSVEDGEGGWNTEAFF.

The CDR3 here is CASSSSARSYGYTF. The CDR3 nucleotides read TGTGCCAGCAGCTCGTCCGCCCGAAGCTATGGCTACACCTTC. The chain recombines TRBV11-2 with TRBJ1-2; no clear D gene. Deletions cut 4 bases from V and 4 bases from J, with 13 bases between. Germline loops: CDR1 SGHAT, CDR2 FQNNGV. The CDR3 is 14 amino acids.

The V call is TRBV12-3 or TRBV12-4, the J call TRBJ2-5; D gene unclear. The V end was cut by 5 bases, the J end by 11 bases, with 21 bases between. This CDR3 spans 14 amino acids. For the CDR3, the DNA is TGTGCCAGCAGTGCTCGTTTGACCTACAATGGGCAGTACTTC. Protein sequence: CASSARLTYNGQYF.

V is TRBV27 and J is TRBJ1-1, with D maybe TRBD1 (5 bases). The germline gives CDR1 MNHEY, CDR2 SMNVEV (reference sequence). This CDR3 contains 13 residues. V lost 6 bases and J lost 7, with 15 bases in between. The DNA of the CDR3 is TGTGCCAGCAGACGCGGGACGACGGGTGAAGCTTTCTTT. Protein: CASRRGTTGEAFF.